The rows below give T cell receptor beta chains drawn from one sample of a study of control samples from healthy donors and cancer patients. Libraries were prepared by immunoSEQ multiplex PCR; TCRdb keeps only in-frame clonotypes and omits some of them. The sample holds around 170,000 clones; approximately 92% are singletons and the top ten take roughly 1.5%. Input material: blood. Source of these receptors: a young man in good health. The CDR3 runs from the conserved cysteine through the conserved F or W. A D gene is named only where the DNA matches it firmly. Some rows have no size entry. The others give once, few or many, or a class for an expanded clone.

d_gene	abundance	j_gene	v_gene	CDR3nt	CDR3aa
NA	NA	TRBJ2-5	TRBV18	TGTGCCAGCTCACCGGGAGGCGGGGAGACCCAGTACTTC	CASSPGGGETQYF
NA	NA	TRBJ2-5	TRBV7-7	TGTGCCAGCAGCTTAGGGGTGGGAGAGACCCAGTACTTC	CASSLGVGETQYF
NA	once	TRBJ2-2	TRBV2	TGTGCCAGCCGCCGGGGGAGAAACACCGGGGAGCTGTTTTTT	CASRRGRNTGELFF
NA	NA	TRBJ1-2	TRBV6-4	TGTGCCAGCAGAGGCGGAGGTGGCTACACCTTC	CASRGGGGYTF
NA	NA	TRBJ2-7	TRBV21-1	TGTGCCAGCAGCGACTCGGGACAGGGGCAGTACGAGCAGTACTTC	CASSDSGQGQYEQYF
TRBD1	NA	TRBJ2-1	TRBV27	TGTGCCAGCCGCCTTGGGTCGGGACAGGGGTACAATGAGCAGTTCTTC	CASRLGSGQGYNEQFF
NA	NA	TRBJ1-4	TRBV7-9	TGTGCCAGCAGCTTAGAGGGCACAGATCGGGGAAAACTGTTTTTT	CASSLEGTDRGKLFF
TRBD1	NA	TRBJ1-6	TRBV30	TGTGCCCGCGGACAGGGATCACACAATTCACCCCTCCACTTT	CARGQGSHNSPLHF
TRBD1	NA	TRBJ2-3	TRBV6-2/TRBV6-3	TGTGCCAGCAGTTACCGACAGGGAAATAGCACAGATACGCAGTATTTT	CASSYRQGNSTDTQYF
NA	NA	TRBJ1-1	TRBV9	TGTGCCAGCAGCCCTTTCACAGGGATCATGAACACTGAAGCTTTCTTT	CASSPFTGIMNTEAFF
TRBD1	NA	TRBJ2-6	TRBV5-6	TGTGCCAGCAGCCCCGGGACAGGGGGCTATGGGGCCAACGTCCTGACTTTC	CASSPGTGGYGANVLTF
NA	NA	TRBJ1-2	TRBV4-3	TGCGCCAGCAGCCAGGGACATCTAACTGGCTACACCTTC	CASSQGHLTGYTF
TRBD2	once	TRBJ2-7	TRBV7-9	TGTGCCAGCAGCAGAGACAGGGGGACTAGCGGGCGACCCCTCAAGCAGTACTTC	CASSRDRGTSGRPLKQYF
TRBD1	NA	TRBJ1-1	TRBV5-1	TGCGCCAGCGGGACAGGGGGGAACACTGAAGCTTTCTTT	CASGTGGNTEAFF
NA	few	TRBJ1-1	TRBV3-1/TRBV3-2	TGTGCCAGCAGCCCTCAAACAGGGAACACTGAAGCTTTCTTT	CASSPQTGNTEAFF
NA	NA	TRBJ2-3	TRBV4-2	TGTGCCAGCAGCCAAGAGGGGGGCAGACTTGATACGCAGTATTTT	CASSQEGGRLDTQYF
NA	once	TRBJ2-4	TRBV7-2	TGTGCCAGCAGCAAATGGACACAAGCCAAAAACATTCAGTACTTC	CASSKWTQAKNIQYF
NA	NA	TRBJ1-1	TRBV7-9	TGTGCCAGCAGCTTAGGAAACTTCAACACTGAAGCTTTCTTT	CASSLGNFNTEAFF
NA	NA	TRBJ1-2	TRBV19	TGTGCCAGTAGTATTGGGGGGCAGATGAACTATGGCTACACCTTC	CASSIGGQMNYGYTF
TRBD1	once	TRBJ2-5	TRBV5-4	TGTGCCAGCAGCTTGACGACAGGGGGAGGAGAGACCCAGTACTTC	CASSLTTGGGETQYF
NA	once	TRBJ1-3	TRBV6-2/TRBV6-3	TGTGCCAGCAGTTACAGGAGGGCTTCTGGAAACACCATATATTTT	CASSYRRASGNTIYF
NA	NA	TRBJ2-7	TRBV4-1	TGCGCCAGCAGCCAAGTTGGGACACTTTACGAGCAGTACTTC	CASSQVGTLYEQYF
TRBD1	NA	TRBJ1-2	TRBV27	TGTGCCAGCAGAACAACAGGGGGCCTTAACTATGGCTACACCTTC	CASRTTGGLNYGYTF
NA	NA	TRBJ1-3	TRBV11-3	TGTGCCAGCAGCCCTAACTCCCAGGTCGGAAACACCATATATTTT	CASSPNSQVGNTIYF
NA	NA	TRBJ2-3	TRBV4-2	TGTGCCAGCAGCCAAGGGCTGGCAGATACGCAGTATTTT	CASSQGLADTQYF
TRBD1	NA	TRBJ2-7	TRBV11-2	TGTGCCAGCAGCCCGGACAGGGTATCCTACGAGCAGTACTTC	CASSPDRVSYEQYF
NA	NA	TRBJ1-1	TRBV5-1	TGCGCCAGCAGCGCGTCTTCCTTACATGAAGCTTTCTTT	CASSASSLHEAFF
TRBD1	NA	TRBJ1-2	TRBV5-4	TGTGCCAGCAGCAGGACGGACAGGGGATCAGGCTACACCTTC	CASSRTDRGSGYTF
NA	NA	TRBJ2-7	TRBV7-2	TGTGCCAGCAGCTTAGGCCGTAGGGACTACGAGCAGTACTTC	CASSLGRRDYEQYF
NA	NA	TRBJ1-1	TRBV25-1	TGTGCCAGCACCCAACCGGGGGGAACTGAAGCTTTCTTT	CASTQPGGTEAFF
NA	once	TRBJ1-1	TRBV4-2	TGTGCCAGCAGCCAGAATTGGGGAAACACTGAAGCTTTCTTT	CASSQNWGNTEAFF
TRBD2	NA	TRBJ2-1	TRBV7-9	TGTGCCAGCAGCTCGGGACTAGCGGTGTACAATGAGCAGTTCTTC	CASSSGLAVYNEQFF
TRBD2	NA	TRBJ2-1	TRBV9	TGTGCCAGCAGCGTAGGACCCGATTGGGGGACTAGCGTAGGAAATGAGCAGTTCTTC	CASSVGPDWGTSVGNEQFF
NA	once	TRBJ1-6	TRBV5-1	TGCGCCAGCAGCTCCGGGGGCAGAATGAATTCACCCCTCCACTTT	CASSSGGRMNSPLHF
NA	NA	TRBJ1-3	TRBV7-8	TGTGCCAGCAGCATGTGGGACACACCATCTGGAAACACCATATATTTT	CASSMWDTPSGNTIYF
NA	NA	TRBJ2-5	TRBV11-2	TGTGCCAGCAGCGAGATAGCCGGGCCCCGCGGGAAGACCCAGTACTTC	CASSEIAGPRGKTQYF
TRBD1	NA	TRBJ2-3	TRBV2	TGTGCCAGCAGTGAGTTTGGGGGGGACAGGGGCACAGATACGCAGTATTTT	CASSEFGGDRGTDTQYF
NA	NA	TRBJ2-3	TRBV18	TGTGCCAGCTCCCTTGGGGGCACAGATACGCAGTATTTT	CASSLGGTDTQYF
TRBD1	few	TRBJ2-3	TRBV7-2	TGTGCCAGCAGCCGGGACAGAGATACGCAGTATTTT	CASSRDRDTQYF
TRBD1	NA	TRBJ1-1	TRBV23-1	TGCGCCAGCAGTCGGATCGACAGGGGGCGACGGACTGAAGCTTTCTTT	CASSRIDRGRRTEAFF
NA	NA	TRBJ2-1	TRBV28	TGTGCCAGCAGTTTAAGGATCACCAGGGAGCAGAATGAGCAGTTCTTC	CASSLRITREQNEQFF
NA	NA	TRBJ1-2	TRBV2	TGTGCCAGCAGTGTGGGCAGTTCCGAGGGGTTCACCTTC	CASSVGSSEGFTF
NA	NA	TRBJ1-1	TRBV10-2	TGCGCCAGCAGTGACGTTGTGTATGACACTGAAGCTTTCTTT	CASSDVVYDTEAFF
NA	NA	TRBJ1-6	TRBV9	TGTGCCAGCAGCCTAGGGACTCGCGGTAATTCACCCCTCCACTTT	CASSLGTRGNSPLHF
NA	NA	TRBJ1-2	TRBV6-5	TGTGCCAGCAGTTACGTCGGCAGGAACTATGGCTACACCTTC	CASSYVGRNYGYTF
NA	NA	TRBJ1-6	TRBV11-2	TGTGCCAGCAGCTTAGGTCCGGGTTTGAATTCACCCCTCCACTTT	CASSLGPGLNSPLHF
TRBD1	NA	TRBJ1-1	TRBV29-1	TGCAGCTCGAACAGGGGGCTAAAAGCTGAAGCTTTCTTT	CSSNRGLKAEAFF